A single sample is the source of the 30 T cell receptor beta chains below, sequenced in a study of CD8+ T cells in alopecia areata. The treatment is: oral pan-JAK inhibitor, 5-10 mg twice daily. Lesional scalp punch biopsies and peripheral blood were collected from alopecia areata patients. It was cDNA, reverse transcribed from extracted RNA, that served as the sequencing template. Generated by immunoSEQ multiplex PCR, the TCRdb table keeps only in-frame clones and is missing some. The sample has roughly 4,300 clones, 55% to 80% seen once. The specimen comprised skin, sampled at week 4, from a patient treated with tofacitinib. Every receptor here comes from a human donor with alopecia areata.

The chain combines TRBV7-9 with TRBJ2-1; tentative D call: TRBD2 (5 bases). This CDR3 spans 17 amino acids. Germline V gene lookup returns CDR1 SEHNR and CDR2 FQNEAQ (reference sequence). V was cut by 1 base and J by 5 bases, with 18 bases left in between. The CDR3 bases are TGTGCCAGCAGCTTAGTTGGCGGGCCTAGTCCGAACAATGAGCAGTTCTTC. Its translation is CASSLVGGPSPNNEQFF.

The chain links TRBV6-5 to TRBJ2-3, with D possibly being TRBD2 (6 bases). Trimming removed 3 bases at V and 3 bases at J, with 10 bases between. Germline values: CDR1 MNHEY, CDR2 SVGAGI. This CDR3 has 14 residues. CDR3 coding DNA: TGTGCCAGCAGTTATTCGGGAGCGACAGATACGCAGTATTTT. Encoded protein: CASSYSGATDTQYF.

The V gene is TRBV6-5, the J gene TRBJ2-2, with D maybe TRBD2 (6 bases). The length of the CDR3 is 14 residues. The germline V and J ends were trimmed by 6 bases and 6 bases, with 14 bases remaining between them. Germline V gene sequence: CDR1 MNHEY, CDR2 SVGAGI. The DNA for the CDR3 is TGTGCCAGCAGGCACGCGCGGGAATCCGGGGAGCTGTTTTTT. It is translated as CASRHARESGELFF.

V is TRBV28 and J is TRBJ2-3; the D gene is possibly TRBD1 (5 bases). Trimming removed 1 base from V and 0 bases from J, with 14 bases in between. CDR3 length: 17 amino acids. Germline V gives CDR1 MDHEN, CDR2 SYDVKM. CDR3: CASSLYLQRGSTDTQYF. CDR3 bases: TGTGCCAGCAGTTTATACCTCCAAAGGGGTAGCACAGATACGCAGTATTTT.

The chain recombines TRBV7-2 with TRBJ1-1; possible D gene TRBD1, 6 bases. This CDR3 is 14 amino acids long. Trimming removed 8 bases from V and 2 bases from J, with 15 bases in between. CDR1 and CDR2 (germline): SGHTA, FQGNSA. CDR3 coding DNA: TGTGCCAGCCGGCTTCTGGGGGCTAACACTGAAGCTTTCTTT. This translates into CASRLLGANTEAFF.

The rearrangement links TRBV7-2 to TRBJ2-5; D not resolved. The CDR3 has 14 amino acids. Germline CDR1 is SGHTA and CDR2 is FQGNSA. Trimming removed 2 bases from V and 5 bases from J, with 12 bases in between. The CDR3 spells CASSLNGGPETQYF. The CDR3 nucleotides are TGTGCCAGCAGCTTAAACGGTGGACCGGAGACCCAGTACTTC.

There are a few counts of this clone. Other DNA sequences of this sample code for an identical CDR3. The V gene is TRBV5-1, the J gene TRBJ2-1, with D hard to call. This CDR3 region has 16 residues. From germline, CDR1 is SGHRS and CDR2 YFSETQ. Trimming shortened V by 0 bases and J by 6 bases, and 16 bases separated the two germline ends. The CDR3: CASSLVPGSRRNEQFF. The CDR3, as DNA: TGCGCCAGCAGCTTGGTGCCAGGCAGCCGTCGCAATGAGCAGTTCTTC.

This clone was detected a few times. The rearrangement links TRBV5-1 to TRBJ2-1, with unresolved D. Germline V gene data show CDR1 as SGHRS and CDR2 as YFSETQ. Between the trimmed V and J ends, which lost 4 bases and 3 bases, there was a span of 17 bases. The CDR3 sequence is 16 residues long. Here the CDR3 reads CASSPKPGGDYNEQFF. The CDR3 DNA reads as TGCGCCAGCAGCCCAAAACCGGGTGGGGACTACAATGAGCAGTTCTTC.

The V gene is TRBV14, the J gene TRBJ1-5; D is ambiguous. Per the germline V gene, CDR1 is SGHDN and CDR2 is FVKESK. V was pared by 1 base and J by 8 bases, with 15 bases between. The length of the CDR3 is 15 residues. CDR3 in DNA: TGTGCCAGCAGCCAAGTCCAGATCGAGGAGGAGCCCCAGCATTTT. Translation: CASSQVQIEEEPQHF.

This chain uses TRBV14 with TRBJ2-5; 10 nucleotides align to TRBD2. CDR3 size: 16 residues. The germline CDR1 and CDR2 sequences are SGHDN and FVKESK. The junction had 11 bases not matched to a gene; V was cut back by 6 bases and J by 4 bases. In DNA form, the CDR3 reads TGTGCCAGCAGTCGAGCGGGAGGGCCCTCTGTAGAGACCCAGTACTTC. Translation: CASSRAGGPSVETQYF.

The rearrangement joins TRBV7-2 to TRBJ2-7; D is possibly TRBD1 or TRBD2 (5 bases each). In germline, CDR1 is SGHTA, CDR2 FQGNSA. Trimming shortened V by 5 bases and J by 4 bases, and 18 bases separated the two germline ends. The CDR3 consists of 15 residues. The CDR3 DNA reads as TGTGCCAGCAGCCTCAGACAGCCCCCGGGATACGAGCAGTACTTC. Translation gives CASSLRQPPGYEQYF.

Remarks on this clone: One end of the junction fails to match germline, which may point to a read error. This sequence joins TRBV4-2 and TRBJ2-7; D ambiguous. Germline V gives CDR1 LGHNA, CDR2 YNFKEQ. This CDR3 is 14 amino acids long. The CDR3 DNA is TGTGCCAGCAGCCAAGTACTTTTCTCCTACGGGCAGTACTTC. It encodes CASSQVLFSYGQYF.

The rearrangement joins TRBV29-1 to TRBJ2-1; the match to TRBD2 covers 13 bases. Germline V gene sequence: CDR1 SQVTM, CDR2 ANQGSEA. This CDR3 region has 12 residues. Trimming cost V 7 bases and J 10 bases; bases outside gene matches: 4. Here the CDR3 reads CSAGTSGTEQFF. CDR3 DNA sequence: TGCAGCGCCGGGACTAGCGGGACCGAGCAGTTCTTC.

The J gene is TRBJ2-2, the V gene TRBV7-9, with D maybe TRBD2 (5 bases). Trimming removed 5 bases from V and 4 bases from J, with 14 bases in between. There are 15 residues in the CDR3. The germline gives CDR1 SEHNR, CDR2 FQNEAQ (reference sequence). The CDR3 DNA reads TGTGCCAGCAGCCCGACCCGGGGTTCCACCGGGGAGCTGTTTTTT. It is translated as CASSPTRGSTGELFF. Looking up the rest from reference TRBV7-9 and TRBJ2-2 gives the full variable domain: DTGVSQNPRHKITKRGQNVTFRCDPISEHNRLYWYRQTLGQGPEFLTYFQNEAQLEKSRLLSDRFSAERPKGSFSTLEIQRTEQGDSAMYLCASSPTRGSTGELFFGEGSRLTVL.

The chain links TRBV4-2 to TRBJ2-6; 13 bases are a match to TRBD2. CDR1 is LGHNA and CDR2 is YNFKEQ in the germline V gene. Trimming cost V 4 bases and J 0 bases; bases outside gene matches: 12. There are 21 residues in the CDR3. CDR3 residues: CASSPGGTSGVYSSGANVLTF. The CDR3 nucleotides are TGTGCCAGCAGCCCCGGTGGGACTAGCGGGGTATATTCCTCTGGGGCCAACGTCCTGACTTTC.

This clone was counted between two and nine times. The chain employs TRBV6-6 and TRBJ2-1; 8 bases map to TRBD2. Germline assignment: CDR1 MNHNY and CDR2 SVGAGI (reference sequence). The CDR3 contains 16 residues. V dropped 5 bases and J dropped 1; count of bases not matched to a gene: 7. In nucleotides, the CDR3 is TGTGCCAGCAGTCCCCAAGGCGGGAGGTCCTACAATGAGCAGTTCTTC. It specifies CASSPQGGRSYNEQFF.

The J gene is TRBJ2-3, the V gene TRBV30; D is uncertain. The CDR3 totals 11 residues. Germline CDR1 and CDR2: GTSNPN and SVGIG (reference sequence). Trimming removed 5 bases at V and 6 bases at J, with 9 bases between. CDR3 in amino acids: CAWEIGDTQYF. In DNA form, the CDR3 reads TGTGCCTGGGAAATTGGCGATACGCAGTATTTT.

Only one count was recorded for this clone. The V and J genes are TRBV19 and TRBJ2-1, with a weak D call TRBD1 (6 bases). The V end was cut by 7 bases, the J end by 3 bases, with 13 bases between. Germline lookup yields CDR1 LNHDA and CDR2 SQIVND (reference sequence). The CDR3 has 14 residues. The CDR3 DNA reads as TGTGCCAGTATGGAAGGGGGAAGCTACAATGAGCAGTTCTTC. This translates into CASMEGGSYNEQFF.

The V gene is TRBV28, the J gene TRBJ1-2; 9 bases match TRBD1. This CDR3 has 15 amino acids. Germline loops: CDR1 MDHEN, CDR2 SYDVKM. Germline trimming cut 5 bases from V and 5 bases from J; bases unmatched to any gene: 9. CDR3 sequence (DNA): TGTGCCAGCAGTGGCCCCGGGACAGGGTGGTATGGCTACACCTTC. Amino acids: CASSGPGTGWYGYTF.

Here the CDR3 DNA reads TGTGCCAGCAGCTTAAATGTTGGGGAGTGGTCCTACAATGAGCAGTTCTTC. This codes for CASSLNVGEWSYNEQFF. The V call is TRBV7-8, the J call TRBJ2-1; the D gene is possibly TRBD2 (5 bases). This CDR3 comprises 17 residues. Germline loops: CDR1 SGHVS, CDR2 FQNEAQ. The ends were cut back, 2 bases at V and 1 base at J, with 15 bases in the middle. Drawing the rest from reference TRBV7-8 and TRBJ2-1, the complete variable domain is GAGVSQSPRYKVAKRGQDVALRCDPISGHVSLFWYQQALGQGPEFLTYFQNEAQLDKSGLPSDRFFAERPEGSVSTLKIQRTQQEDSAVYLCASSLNVGEWSYNEQFFGPGTRLTVL.

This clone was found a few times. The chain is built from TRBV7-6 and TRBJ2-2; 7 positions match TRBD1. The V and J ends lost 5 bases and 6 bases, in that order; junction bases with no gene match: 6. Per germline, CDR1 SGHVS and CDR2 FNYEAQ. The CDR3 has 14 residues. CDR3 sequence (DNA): TGTGCCAGCAGCGGGACAGAGCCCGCCGGGGAGCTGTTTTTT. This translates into CASSGTEPAGELFF.

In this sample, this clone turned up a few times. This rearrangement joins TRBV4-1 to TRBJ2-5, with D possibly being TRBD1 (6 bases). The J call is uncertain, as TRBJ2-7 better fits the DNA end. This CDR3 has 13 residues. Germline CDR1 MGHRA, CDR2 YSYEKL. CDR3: CASSQTNRDEQYF. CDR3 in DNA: TGCGCCAGCAGCCAAACCAACAGGGACGAGCAGTACTTC.

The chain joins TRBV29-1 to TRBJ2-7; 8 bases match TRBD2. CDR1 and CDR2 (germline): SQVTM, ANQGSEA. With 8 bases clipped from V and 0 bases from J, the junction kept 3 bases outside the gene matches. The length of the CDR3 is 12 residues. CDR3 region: CSIGLASYEQYF. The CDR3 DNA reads TGCAGCATCGGACTAGCCTCCTACGAGCAGTACTTC.

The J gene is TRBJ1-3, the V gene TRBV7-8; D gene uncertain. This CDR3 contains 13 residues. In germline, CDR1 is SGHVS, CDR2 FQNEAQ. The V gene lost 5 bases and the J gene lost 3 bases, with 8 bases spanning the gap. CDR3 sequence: CASSAAFGNTIYF. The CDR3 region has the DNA TGTGCCAGCAGCGCCGCCTTTGGAAACACCATATATTTT. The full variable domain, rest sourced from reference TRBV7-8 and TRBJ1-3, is GAGVSQSPRYKVAKRGQDVALRCDPISGHVSLFWYQQALGQGPEFLTYFQNEAQLDKSGLPSDRFFAERPEGSVSTLKIQRTQQEDSAVYLCASSAAFGNTIYFGEGSWLTVV.

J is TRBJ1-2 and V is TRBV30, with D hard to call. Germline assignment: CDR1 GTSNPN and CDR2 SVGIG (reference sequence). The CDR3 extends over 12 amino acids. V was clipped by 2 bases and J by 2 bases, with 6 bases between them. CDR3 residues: CAWSTGNYGYTF. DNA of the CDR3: TGTGCCTGGAGTACGGGGAACTATGGCTACACCTTC.

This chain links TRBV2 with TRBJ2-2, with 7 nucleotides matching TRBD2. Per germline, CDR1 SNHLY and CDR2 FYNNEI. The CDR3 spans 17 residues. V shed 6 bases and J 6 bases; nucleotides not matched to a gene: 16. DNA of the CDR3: TGTGCCAGCAGGGGACCAACCGGGACTACTAGTTCCGGGGAGCTGTTTTTT. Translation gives CASRGPTGTTSSGELFF.

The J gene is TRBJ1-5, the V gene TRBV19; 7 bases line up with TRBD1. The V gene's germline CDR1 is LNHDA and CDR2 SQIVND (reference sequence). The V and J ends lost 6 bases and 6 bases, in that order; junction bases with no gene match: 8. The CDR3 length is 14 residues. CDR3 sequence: CASSPTGEVQPQHF. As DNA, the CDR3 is TGTGCCAGTAGCCCAACAGGGGAGGTTCAGCCCCAGCATTTT.

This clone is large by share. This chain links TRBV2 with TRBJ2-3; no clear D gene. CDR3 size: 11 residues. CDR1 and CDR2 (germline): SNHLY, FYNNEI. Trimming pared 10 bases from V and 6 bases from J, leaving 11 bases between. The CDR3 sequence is CATYLRDTQYF. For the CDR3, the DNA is TGTGCCACCTACCTTCGCGATACGCAGTATTTT.

CDR3 in amino acids: CASSLVGASLTEAFF. In nucleotides, the CDR3 is TGTGCCAGCAGCTTAGTTGGGGCTTCGCTCACTGAAGCTTTCTTT. This chain connects TRBV11-1 to TRBJ1-1, with a possible D match to TRBD1 (5 bases). V lost 1 base, J lost 4 bases, and 13 bases lay in between. The germline V gene has CDR1 SGHAT and CDR2 FQDESV (reference sequence). This CDR3 is 15 amino acids long.

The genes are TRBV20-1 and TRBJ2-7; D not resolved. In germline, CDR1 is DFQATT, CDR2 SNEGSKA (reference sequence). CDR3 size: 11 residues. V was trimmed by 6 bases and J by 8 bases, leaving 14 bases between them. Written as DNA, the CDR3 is TGCAGTGCCCCTTTAGGTCTGCAGCAGTACTTC. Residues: CSAPLGLQQYF.